A selection of T cell receptor beta chains follows, all from one sample in a study of blood T cell repertoires in COVID-19. Libraries were prepared by immunoSEQ multiplex PCR; TCRdb keeps only in-frame clonotypes and omits some of them. The sample has 250,000 to 300,000 clones, around 85% seen once. What was sequenced was peripheral blood. The receptors stem from a man in his forties or fifties with active or convalescent COVID-19. Both conserved end residues are trimmed from each CDR3. Clone size is shown for a subset of rows, as once, few, many or a class of expanded clone.

clone size,V gene,CDR3 protein
-,TRBV10-3,AISDMGQGGKTYEQY
-,TRBV3-1/TRBV3-2,ASSLYPDPSGEKLF
-,TRBV2,ASSPVPYEQY
-,TRBV10-3,AISDGGETLSYEQY
-,TRBV11-2,ASSLPWTGSGLNEQF
-,TRBV18,ASSPGGNTEAF
-,TRBV5-6,ASTQSGTELNYGYT
-,TRBV30,AWSVSGTQY
few,TRBV20-1,SASSGTSSGNTIY
-,TRBV2,ASSEAAANEKLF
-,TRBV18,ASSPALAGDNEQF
-,TRBV18,ASSERSGANVLT
-,TRBV9,ASSVGDGDEQY
-,TRBV19,ASSNPLWAYNEQF
-,TRBV4-1,ASSQALLGIGTNEQF
-,TRBV2,ASSPSRAGGQETQY
-,TRBV2,ASSPTSGSRVSETQY
once,TRBV5-8,ASSPRVGQGDQETQY
-,TRBV19,ASNRDRNQRGYT
-,TRBV28,ASSSMGPTQY
-,TRBV28,ASSLRRLITEAF
-,TRBV10-3,AIRAAGDSYNEQF
-,TRBV5-1,ASSLSNSGSTDTQY
-,TRBV4-1,ASSPKYSGQLDMNTEAF
-,TRBV10-3,AIRASGDSTDTQY
-,TRBV4-3,ASSSDRGDYNEQF
few,TRBV7-9,ASSLTTSGEYEQY
-,TRBV7-9,ATAGFSSSYNEQF
-,TRBV7-2,ASSFGTVPRVGGYT
-,TRBV2,ASRATGGAADTQY